Listed below are T cell receptor beta chains from one sample, sequenced in a study of cytomegalovirus exposure and HLA in healthy donors. Assay used: immunoSEQ multiplex PCR; TCRdb lists only in-frame clones, some missing. The sample lists some 160,000 clones; roughly 91% were seen once. The specimen sequenced was PBMCs. Receptors were obtained from a man aged 18 to 29 in good health and CMV-seronegative. Each CDR3 is given with its conserved first and last residue. Each record gives: clone size, J gene, V gene, D gene, CDR3 protein, CDR3 DNA. D genes are given only for firm matches. A row's size may be missing; if present it is once, few, many or a size class.

- TRBJ2-7 TRBV5-6 TRBD1 CASSIQRGQGAEQYF TGTGCCAGCAGCATCCAAAGGGGACAGGGTGCCGAGCAGTACTTC
once TRBJ2-4 TRBV5-1 - CASSFGRADIQYF TGCGCCAGCAGCTTCGGAAGAGCGGACATTCAGTACTTC
- TRBJ1-1 TRBV4-2 - CASSQDRGDGTEAFF TGTGCCAGCAGCCAAGATAGGGGTGACGGCACTGAAGCTTTCTTT
- TRBJ1-4 TRBV28 - CASSSSGIGANEKLFF TGTGCCAGCAGTTCCTCCGGGATCGGGGCTAATGAAAAACTGTTTTTT
- TRBJ2-3 TRBV25-1 TRBD2 CATGPAGGPADTQYF TGTGCCACCGGGCCAGCGGGGGGGCCAGCAGATACGCAGTATTTT
- TRBJ1-4 TRBV4-1 - CASSQLGVELFF TGCGCCAGCAGCCAGCTAGGGGTAGAACTGTTTTTT
- TRBJ2-6 TRBV7-2 TRBD1 CASSSRTGGASGANVLTF TGTGCCAGCAGCTCGAGGACAGGAGGTGCCTCTGGGGCCAACGTCCTGACTTTC
once TRBJ1-2 TRBV10-1 - CASRVPPGYGYTF TGCGCCAGCAGAGTCCCCCCCGGGTATGGCTACACCTTC
- TRBJ1-1 TRBV10-3 - CAISEDGLSTEAFF TGTGCCATCAGCGAAGACGGGTTGAGCACTGAAGCTTTCTTT
- TRBJ2-5 TRBV7-6 TRBD1 CASSLGGGLETQYF TGTGCCAGCAGCTTAGGAGGGGGCTTGGAGACCCAGTACTTC
once TRBJ2-2 TRBV10-3 - CAISEPGSTGELFF TGTGCCATCAGTGAGCCGGGGTCGACCGGGGAGCTGTTTTTT
- TRBJ1-1 TRBV29-1 TRBD1 CSVSFPGQKNTEAFF TGCAGCGTTAGCTTTCCGGGACAGAAGAACACTGAAGCTTTCTTT
- TRBJ1-5 TRBV5-6 TRBD1 CASSHGQGSNQPQHF TGTGCCAGCAGCCACGGACAGGGGAGCAATCAGCCCCAGCATTTT
- TRBJ1-1 TRBV11-2 - CASSLSREAFF TGTGCCAGCAGCTTATCCCGAGAGGCTTTCTTT
- TRBJ2-1 TRBV28 TRBD2 CASSQGLEDEQFF TGTGCCAGCAGCCAGGGACTAGAGGATGAGCAGTTCTTC
- TRBJ1-5 TRBV7-2 - CASSLDVRDQPQHF TGTGCCAGCAGCTTAGATGTCAGGGATCAGCCCCAGCATTTT
- TRBJ2-1 TRBV11-3 - CASSSWSGSYNEQFF TGTGCCAGCAGCTCTTGGAGCGGATCCTACAATGAGCAGTTCTTC
- TRBJ2-3 TRBV6-1 - CASSPDYIITDTQYF TGTGCCAGCAGCCCAGACTACATCATCACAGATACGCAGTATTTT
- TRBJ2-2 TRBV5-6 - CASSLEGVGELFF TGTGCCAGCAGCTTGGAAGGAGTCGGGGAGCTGTTTTTT
- TRBJ2-5 TRBV5-8 TRBD1 CASSWGIEGAYETQYF TGTGCCAGCAGCTGGGGCATTGAGGGGGCGTATGAGACCCAGTACTTC
- TRBJ2-1 TRBV29-1 TRBD2 CSVIDSGSSYNEQFF TGCAGCGTAATCGATAGCGGGAGCTCCTACAATGAGCAGTTCTTC
- TRBJ1-2 TRBV4-3 - CASSQDRGVGGLLGGYTF TGCGCCAGCAGCCAAGATCGGGGAGTGGGAGGACTCTTGGGGGGCTACACCTTC
- TRBJ2-7 TRBV28 TRBD1 CASSTGQVMTYEQYF TGTGCCAGCAGTACGGGACAGGTGATGACCTACGAGCAGTACTTC
- TRBJ1-2 TRBV7-8 TRBD1 CASSLEQGAGGYTF TGTGCCAGCAGCTTGGAACAGGGGGCAGGGGGCTACACCTTC
once TRBJ1-1 TRBV6-6 TRBD1 CASTEGGTNTEAFF TGTGCCAGCACCGAAGGGGGCACGAACACTGAAGCTTTCTTT
- TRBJ2-1 TRBV7-2 - CASSLEGLPLDEQFF TGTGCCAGCAGCTTAGAAGGACTACCCTTGGATGAGCAGTTCTTC
- TRBJ2-1 TRBV2 - CASSQSAPGALNEQFF TGTGCCAGCAGTCAAAGCGCTCCGGGAGCCCTCAATGAGCAGTTCTTC
- TRBJ1-1 TRBV28 - CASSPSGVNTEAFF TGTGCCAGCAGTCCCTCGGGGGTGAACACTGAAGCTTTCTTT
- TRBJ2-3 TRBV29-1 TRBD2 CSAGLATDTQYF TGCAGCGCCGGACTAGCAACAGATACGCAGTATTTT
once TRBJ1-2 TRBV5-8 - CASSLRGSGYTF TGTGCCAGCAGCTTGAGGGGGTCGGGCTACACCTTC
- TRBJ1-2 TRBV13 - CASSPPGTSNYGYTF TGTGCCAGCAGCCCACCCGGGACATCCAACTATGGCTACACCTTC
- TRBJ2-5 TRBV7-8 TRBD1 CASSLERQGAVSQYF TGTGCCAGCAGCTTAGAACGACAGGGGGCTGTGAGCCAGTACTTC
- TRBJ1-1 TRBV29-1 TRBD1 CSVGETGGRMNTEAFF TGCAGCGTTGGGGAAACAGGGGGCAGGATGAACACTGAAGCTTTCTTT
- TRBJ2-7 TRBV6-5 - CASSYEAGPYEQYF TGTGCCAGCAGTTACGAGGCGGGACCTTACGAGCAGTACTTC
- TRBJ1-5 TRBV29-1 TRBD1 CSAKTGLGNQPQHF TGCAGCGCAAAGACAGGGTTGGGCAATCAGCCCCAGCATTTT
- TRBJ2-5 TRBV4-2 - CASSQESVPAGHRQTQYF TGTGCCAGCAGCCAAGAAAGTGTACCAGCGGGACACCGTCAGACCCAGTACTTC
- TRBJ2-7 TRBV11-3 TRBD2 CASSQRRGTSGTYEQYF TGTGCCAGCAGCCAAAGACGGGGGACTAGCGGGACCTACGAGCAGTACTTC
- TRBJ1-5 TRBV19 - CASREGLHLVQPQHF TGTGCCAGTAGGGAGGGACTTCACCTCGTTCAGCCCCAGCATTTT
- TRBJ2-1 TRBV30 TRBD2 CAWSASGGSEQFF TGTGCCTGGAGTGCTAGCGGGGGATCTGAGCAGTTCTTC
- TRBJ2-7 TRBV4-3 - CASSPPGSDEQYF TGCGCCAGCAGCCCCCCCGGGTCAGACGAGCAGTACTTC
- TRBJ2-2 TRBV5-6 - CASSSEDRPTGELFF TGTGCCAGCAGTTCGGAGGACCGGCCCACCGGGGAGCTGTTTTTT
- TRBJ2-2 TRBV29-1 - CSGVLQGTTGELFF TGCAGCGGAGTGTTGCAGGGGACCACCGGGGAGCTGTTTTTT
few TRBJ2-7 TRBV2 - CASTPILGYEQYF TGTGCCAGCACCCCAATCCTCGGCTACGAGCAGTACTTC
- TRBJ1-1 TRBV25-1 TRBD1 CASSDWTGRGEAFF TGTGCCAGCAGTGATTGGACAGGTCGTGGTGAAGCTTTCTTT
- TRBJ1-3 TRBV5-4 - CASSLNIDSLSGNTIYF TGTGCCAGCAGCTTGAATATAGACAGCCTCTCTGGAAACACCATATATTTT
- TRBJ2-1 TRBV28 - CASSRPVHEQFF TGTGCCAGCAGTCGTCCAGTCCATGAGCAGTTCTTC